This is a list of T cell receptor beta chains from one sample in a study of shared clonotypes between healthy human individuals. The table came from immunoSEQ multiplex PCR; TCRdb's copy has only in-frame clones and leaves some out. The sample yields hundreds of thousands of clones, about 74% seen once. The source material was memory CD4+ T cells sorted from blood. The receptors stem from a woman between 25 and 40 years old in good health. The CDR3 runs from the conserved cysteine through the conserved F or W. The D gene is left open where the match is weak. Not all rows give a size; the values are once, few, many and, for expanded clones, a class.

NA | TRBJ2-7 | TRBD1 | TRBV6-5 | CASSYSGQGSHEQYF | TGTGCCAGCAGTTACTCTGGACAGGGGTCCCACGAGCAGTACTTC
NA | TRBJ2-5 | TRBD2 | TRBV28 | CASSLFAGGQETQYF | TGTGCCAGCAGTTTATTTGCGGGGGGCCAAGAGACCCAGTACTTC
once | TRBJ2-4 | NA | TRBV6-5 | CAVQNGGQNIQYF | TGTGCCGTTCAAAATGGGGGACAAAACATTCAGTACTTC
NA | TRBJ2-2 | NA | TRBV13 | CASSPPRGTSTGELFF | TGTGCCAGCAGCCCCCCACGCGGGACATCCACCGGGGAGCTGTTTTTT
many | TRBJ1-2 | TRBD1 | TRBV30 | CAWSAQGADGYTF | TGTGCCTGGAGTGCCCAGGGGGCCGATGGCTACACCTTC
once | TRBJ1-1 | NA | TRBV29-1 | CSVEDLRGPEAFF | TGCAGCGTTGAAGATTTAAGAGGTCCTGAAGCTTTCTTT
NA | TRBJ2-1 | NA | TRBV7-9 | CASSPRGSSYNEQFF | TGTGCCAGCAGCCCGCGCGGCAGCTCCTACAATGAGCAGTTCTTC
NA | TRBJ2-1 | NA | TRBV19 | CASSIMKGGEQFF | TGTGCCAGTAGTATTATGAAGGGTGGTGAGCAGTTCTTC
NA | TRBJ2-1 | TRBD2 | TRBV7-9 | CASSMGGSISNEQFF | TGTGCCAGCTCGATGGGCGGGAGTATTTCCAATGAGCAGTTCTTC
NA | TRBJ2-1 | TRBD2 | TRBV18 | CASSPFMTSPYNEQFF | TGTGCCAGCTCACCATTCATGACTAGCCCCTACAATGAGCAGTTCTTC
NA | TRBJ1-1 | NA | TRBV28 | CASSLFRGLNTEAFF | TGTGCCAGCAGCCTCTTCAGGGGATTGAACACTGAAGCTTTCTTT
NA | TRBJ2-7 | TRBD1 | TRBV7-9 | CASSPFRGTGTYEQYF | TGTGCCAGCAGCCCCTTCAGGGGGACAGGAACCTACGAGCAGTACTTC